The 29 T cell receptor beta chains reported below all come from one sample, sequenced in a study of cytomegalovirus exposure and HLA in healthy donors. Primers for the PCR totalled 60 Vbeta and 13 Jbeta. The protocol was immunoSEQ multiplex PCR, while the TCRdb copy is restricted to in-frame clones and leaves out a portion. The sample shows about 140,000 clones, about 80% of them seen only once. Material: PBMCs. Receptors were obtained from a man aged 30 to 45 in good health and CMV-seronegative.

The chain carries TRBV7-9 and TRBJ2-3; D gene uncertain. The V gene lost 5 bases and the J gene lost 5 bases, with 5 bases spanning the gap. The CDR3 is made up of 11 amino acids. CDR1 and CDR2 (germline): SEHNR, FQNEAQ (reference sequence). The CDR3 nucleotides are TGTGCCAGCAGCCCACTAGATACGCAGTATTTT. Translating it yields CASSPLDTQYF.

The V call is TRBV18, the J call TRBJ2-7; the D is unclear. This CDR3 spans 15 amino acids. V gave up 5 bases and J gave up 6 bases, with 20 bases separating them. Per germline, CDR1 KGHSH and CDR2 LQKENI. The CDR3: CASSRDASSPGEQYF. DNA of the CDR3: TGTGCCAGCTCAAGAGACGCCTCCTCTCCGGGCGAGCAGTACTTC.

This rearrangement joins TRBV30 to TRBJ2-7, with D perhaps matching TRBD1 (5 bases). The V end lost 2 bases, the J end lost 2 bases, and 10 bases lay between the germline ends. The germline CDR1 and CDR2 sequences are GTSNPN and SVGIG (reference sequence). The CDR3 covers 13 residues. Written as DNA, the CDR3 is TGTGCCTGGAGTTTGGGGCCTACCTACGAGCAGTACTTC. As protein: CAWSLGPTYEQYF.

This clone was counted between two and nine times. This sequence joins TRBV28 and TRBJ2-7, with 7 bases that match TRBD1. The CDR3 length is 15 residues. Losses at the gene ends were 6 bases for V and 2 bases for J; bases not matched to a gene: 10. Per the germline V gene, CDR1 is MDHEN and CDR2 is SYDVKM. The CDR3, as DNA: TGTGCCAGCAGGGGACAGACGGACTTCACCTACGAGCAGTACTTC. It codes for CASRGQTDFTYEQYF.

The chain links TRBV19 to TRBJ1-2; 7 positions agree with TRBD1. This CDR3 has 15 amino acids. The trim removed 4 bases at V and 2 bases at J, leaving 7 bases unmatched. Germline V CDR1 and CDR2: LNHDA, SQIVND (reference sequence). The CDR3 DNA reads TGTGCCAGTAGTACCCACAGGGGACTCAACTATGGCTACACCTTC. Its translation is CASSTHRGLNYGYTF. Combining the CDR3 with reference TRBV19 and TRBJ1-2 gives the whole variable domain DGGITQSPKYLFRKEGQNVTLSCEQNLNHDAMYWYRQDPGQGLRLIYYSQIVNDFQKGDIAEGYSVSREKKESFPLTVTSAQKNPTAFYLCASSTHRGLNYGYTFGSGTRLTVV.

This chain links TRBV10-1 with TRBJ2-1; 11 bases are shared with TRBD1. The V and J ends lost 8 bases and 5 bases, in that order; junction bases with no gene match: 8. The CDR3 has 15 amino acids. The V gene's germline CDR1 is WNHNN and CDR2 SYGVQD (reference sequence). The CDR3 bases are TGCGCCAGCCCGGGGACAGGGGGTTGTGACAATGAGCAGTTCTTC. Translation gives CASPGTGGCDNEQFF.

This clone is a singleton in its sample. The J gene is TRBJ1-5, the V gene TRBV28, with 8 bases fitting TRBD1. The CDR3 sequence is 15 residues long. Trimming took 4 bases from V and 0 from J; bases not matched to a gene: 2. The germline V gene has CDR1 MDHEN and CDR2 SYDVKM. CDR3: CASSSGTGSNQPQHF. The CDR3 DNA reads TGTGCCAGCAGTTCTGGGACAGGTAGCAATCAGCCCCAGCATTTT.

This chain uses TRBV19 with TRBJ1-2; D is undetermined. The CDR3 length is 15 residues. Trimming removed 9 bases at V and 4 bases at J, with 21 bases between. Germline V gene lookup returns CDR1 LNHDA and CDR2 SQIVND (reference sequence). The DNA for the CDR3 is TGTGCCAGCTCAACAGACCCTGATCGGGGCTATGGCTACACCTTC. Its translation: CASSTDPDRGYGYTF.

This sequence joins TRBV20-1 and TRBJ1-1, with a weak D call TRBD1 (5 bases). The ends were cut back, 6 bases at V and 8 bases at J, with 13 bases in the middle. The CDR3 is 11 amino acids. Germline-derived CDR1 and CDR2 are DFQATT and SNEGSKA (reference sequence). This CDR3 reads CSAPWGREAFF. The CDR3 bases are TGCAGTGCCCCGTGGGGCAGGGAAGCTTTCTTT.

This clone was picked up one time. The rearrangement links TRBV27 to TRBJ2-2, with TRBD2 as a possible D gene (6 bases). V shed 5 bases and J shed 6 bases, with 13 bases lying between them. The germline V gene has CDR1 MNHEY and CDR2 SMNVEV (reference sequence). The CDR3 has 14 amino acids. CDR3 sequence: CASSKWEAAGELFF. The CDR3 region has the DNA TGTGCCAGCAGTAAATGGGAGGCGGCCGGGGAGCTGTTTTTT.

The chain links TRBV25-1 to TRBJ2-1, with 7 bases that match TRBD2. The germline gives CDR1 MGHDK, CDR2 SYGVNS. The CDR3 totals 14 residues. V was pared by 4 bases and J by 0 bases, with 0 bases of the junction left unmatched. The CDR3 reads CASSAGGSYNEQFF. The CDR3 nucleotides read TGTGCCAGCAGTGCGGGGGGCTCCTACAATGAGCAGTTCTTC.

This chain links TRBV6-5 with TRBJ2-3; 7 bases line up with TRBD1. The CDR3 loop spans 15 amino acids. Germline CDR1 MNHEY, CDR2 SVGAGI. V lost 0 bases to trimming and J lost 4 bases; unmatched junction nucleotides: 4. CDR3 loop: CASSYSLDRADTQYF. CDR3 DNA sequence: TGTGCCAGCAGTTACTCATTAGACAGGGCAGATACGCAGTATTTT.

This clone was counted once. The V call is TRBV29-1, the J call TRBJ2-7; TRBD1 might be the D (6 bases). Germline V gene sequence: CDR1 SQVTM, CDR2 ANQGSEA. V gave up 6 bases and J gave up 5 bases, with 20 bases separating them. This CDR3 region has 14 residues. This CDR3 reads CSVQSGTTGDEQYF. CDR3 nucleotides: TGCAGCGTACAGTCCGGGACAACCGGCGACGAGCAGTACTTC.

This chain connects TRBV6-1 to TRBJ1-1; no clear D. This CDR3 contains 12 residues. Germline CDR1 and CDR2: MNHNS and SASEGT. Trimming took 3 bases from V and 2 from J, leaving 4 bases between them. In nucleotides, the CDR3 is TGTGCCAGCAGTGACCTTAACACTGAAGCTTTCTTT. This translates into CASSDLNTEAFF.

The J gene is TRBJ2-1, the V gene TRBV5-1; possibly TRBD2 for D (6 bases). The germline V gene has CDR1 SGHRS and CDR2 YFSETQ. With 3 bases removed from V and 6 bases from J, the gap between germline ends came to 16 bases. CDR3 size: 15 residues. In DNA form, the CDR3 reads TGCGCCAGCAGCTCCTCGACTAGGGGTGGCAATGAGCAGTTCTTC. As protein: CASSSSTRGGNEQFF.

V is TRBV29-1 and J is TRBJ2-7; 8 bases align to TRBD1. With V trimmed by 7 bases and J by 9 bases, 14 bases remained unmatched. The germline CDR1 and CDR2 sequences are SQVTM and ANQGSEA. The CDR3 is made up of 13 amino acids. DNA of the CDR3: TGCAGCGCCTACCTTGGACAGGGCATAAGGCAGTACTTC. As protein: CSAYLGQGIRQYF.

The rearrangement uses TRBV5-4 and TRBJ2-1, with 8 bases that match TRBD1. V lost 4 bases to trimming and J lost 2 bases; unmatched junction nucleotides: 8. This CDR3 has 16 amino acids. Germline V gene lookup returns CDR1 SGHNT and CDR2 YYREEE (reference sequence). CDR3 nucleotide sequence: TGTGCCAGCAGCGTCAACAGGGGGGCGGCCTACAATGAGCAGTTCTTC. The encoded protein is CASSVNRGAAYNEQFF.

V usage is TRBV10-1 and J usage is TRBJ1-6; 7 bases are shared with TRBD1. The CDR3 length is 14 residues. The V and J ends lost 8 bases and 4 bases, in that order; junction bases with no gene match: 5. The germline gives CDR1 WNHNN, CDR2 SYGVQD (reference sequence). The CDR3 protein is CASCGTEYNSPLHF. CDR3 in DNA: TGCGCCAGCTGTGGGACAGAATATAATTCACCCCTCCACTTT.

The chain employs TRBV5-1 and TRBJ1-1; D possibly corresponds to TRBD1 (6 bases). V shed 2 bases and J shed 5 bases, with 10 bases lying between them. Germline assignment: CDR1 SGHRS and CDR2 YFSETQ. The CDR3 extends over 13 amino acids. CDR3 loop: CASSLQGRTEAFF. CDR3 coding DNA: TGCGCCAGCAGCTTACAGGGAAGGACTGAAGCTTTCTTT.

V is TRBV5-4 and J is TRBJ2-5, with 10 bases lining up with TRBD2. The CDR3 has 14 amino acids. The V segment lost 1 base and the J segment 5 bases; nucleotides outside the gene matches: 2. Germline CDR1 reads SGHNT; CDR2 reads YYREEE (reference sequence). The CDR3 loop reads CASSLLAGGETQYF. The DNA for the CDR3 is TGTGCCAGCAGCTTGTTAGCGGGAGGTGAGACCCAGTACTTC.

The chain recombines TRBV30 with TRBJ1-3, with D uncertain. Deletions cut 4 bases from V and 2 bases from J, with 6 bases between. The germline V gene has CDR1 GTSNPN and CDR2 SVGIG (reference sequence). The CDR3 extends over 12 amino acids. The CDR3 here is CAWKYAGNTIYF. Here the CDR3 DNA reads TGTGCCTGGAAATATGCTGGAAACACCATATATTTT.

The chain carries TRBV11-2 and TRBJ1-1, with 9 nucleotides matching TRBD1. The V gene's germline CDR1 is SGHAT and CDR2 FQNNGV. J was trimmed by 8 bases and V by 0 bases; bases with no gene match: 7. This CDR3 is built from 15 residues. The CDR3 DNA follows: TGTGCCAGCAGCTTAGAATGGGGACAGGGAACCGAAGCTTTCTTT. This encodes CASSLEWGQGTEAFF.

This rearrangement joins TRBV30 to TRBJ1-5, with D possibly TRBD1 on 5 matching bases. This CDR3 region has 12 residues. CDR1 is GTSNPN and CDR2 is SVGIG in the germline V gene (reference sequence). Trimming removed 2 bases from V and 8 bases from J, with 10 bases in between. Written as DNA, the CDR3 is TGTGCCTGGAGTCAACGGGGGGAGCCCCAGCATTTT. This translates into CAWSQRGEPQHF. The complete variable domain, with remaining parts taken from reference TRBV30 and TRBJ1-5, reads SQTIHQWPATLVQPVGSPLSLECTVEGTSNPNLYWYRQAAGRGLQLLFYSVGIGQISSEVPQNLSASRPQDRQFILSSKKLLLSDSGFYLCAWSQRGEPQHFGDGTRLSIL.

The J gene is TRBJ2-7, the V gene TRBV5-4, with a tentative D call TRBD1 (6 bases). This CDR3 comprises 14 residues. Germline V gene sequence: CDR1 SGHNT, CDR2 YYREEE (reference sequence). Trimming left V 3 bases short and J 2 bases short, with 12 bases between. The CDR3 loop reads CASSSANRAYEQYF. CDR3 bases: TGTGCCAGCAGCTCCGCCAACAGGGCCTACGAGCAGTACTTC. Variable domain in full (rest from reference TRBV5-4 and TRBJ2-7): ETGVTQSPTHLIKTRGQQVTLRCSSQSGHNTVSWYQQALGQGPQFIFQYYREEENGRGNFPPRFSGLQFPNYSSELNVNALELDDSALYLCASSSANRAYEQYFGPGTRLTVT.

This chain's CDR3 is CASSYGGTGLETQYF. CDR3 coding DNA: TGTGCCAGCAGTTACGGCGGGACAGGGCTGGAGACCCAGTACTTC. The V and J genes are TRBV6-6 and TRBJ2-5; the match to TRBD1 covers 9 bases. The CDR3 totals 15 residues. The trim removed 2 bases at V and 5 bases at J, leaving 6 bases unmatched. Germline CDR1 is MNHNY and CDR2 is SVGAGI (reference sequence).

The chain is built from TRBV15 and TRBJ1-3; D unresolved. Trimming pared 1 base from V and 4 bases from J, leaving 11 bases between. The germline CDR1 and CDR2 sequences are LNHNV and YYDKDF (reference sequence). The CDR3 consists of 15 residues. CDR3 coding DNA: TGTGCCACCAGCAGAGGGACTCTCGTAGGAAACACCATATATTTT. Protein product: CATSRGTLVGNTIYF.

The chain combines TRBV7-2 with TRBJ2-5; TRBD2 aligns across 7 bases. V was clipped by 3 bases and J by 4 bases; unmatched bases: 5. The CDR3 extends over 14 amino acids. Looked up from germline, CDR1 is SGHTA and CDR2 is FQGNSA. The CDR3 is CASSLGGVVETQYF. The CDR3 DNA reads TGTGCCAGCAGCTTGGGAGGGGTCGTAGAGACCCAGTACTTC.

CDR3 protein: CATSRGPRGSNQPQHF. Here the CDR3 DNA reads TGTGCCACCAGCAGAGGACCCCGAGGAAGCAATCAGCCCCAGCATTTT. The chain recombines TRBV15 with TRBJ1-5; D gene ambiguous. Looked up from germline, CDR1 is LNHNV and CDR2 is YYDKDF (reference sequence). The V gene lost 1 base and the J gene lost 1 base, with 11 bases spanning the gap. The CDR3 consists of 16 residues.

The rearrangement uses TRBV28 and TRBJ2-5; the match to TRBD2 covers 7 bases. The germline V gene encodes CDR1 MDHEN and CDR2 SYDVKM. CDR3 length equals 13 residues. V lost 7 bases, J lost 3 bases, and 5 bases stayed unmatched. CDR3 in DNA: TGTGCCAGCATCGATGGGAGGGAAGAGACCCAGTACTTC. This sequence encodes CASIDGREETQYF.